These T cell receptor beta chains were read from a single sample in a study of shared clonotypes between healthy human individuals. Only in-frame clones appear in the TCRdb table, and some are missing; sequencing was by immunoSEQ multiplex PCR. The sample includes 550,000 to 650,000 clones, 96% seen only once; the top ten take more than 0.085%. Sequencing input: naive CD8+ T cells sorted from blood. These receptors were collected from a woman in her 30s in good health. Both conserved end residues are trimmed from each CDR3. Each record gives: V gene, CDR3 protein.

TRBV6-1	ASHMGQGNTGELF
TRBV5-1	ASSFPTGGAVTEAF
TRBV28	ASSLNFRHSGNTIY
TRBV19	ASISLEGSYNEQF
TRBV7-2	ASSLVPQGGGYEQY
TRBV2	ASSAIGGGTEAF
TRBV7-2	ASSSRDTEGYEQY
TRBV15	ATSRAGDGYT
TRBV5-1	ASSSRRQGPGELF
TRBV27	ASSPVGQRGTGELF
TRBV7-2	ASSSVLAGRIYEQY
TRBV19	ASRTRQGPYGYT
TRBV27	ASSAGLAGDPFYEQY
TRBV4-2	ASSQESGEWYTEAF
TRBV28	ASTMGLAGGPATQY
TRBV9	ASSEKLGGLETQY
TRBV15	ATSPGLAAYEQY
TRBV27	ASSMTGSNTEAF